What follows are 6 T cell receptor beta chains derived from one specimen sequenced in a study of cytomegalovirus exposure and HLA in healthy donors. The data were produced by immunoSEQ multiplex PCR, yet TCRdb's version contains in-frame clones alone and is incomplete. The sample consists of approximately 150,000 clones, 85% to 90% of them appearing once. Sequenced input: PBMCs. These TCRs come from a woman aged 25 to 39 in good health and CMV-seronegative.

The chain uses TRBV7-6 and TRBJ1-1; 7 nucleotides match TRBD1. CDR1 is SGHVS and CDR2 is FNYEAQ in the germline V gene. J was trimmed by 6 bases and V by 5 bases; bases with no gene match: 9. The CDR3 consists of 14 residues. CDR3 nucleotide sequence: TGTGCCAGCAGCCCCAGGGGGGCGGAGGCTGAAGCTTTCTTT. Translating it yields CASSPRGAEAEAFF.

The gene calls are TRBV6-5 and TRBJ1-1, with D possibly TRBD1 on 5 matching bases. The germline V gene has CDR1 MNHEY and CDR2 SVGAGI. The CDR3 covers 13 residues. Trimming took 0 bases from V and 4 from J, leaving 6 bases between them. CDR3 sequence reads: CASSYSGGTEAFF. The DNA of the CDR3 is TGTGCCAGCAGTTACTCGGGGGGCACTGAAGCTTTCTTT.

This chain joins TRBV27 and TRBJ2-2, with D unclear. There are 14 residues in the CDR3. Trimming took off 3 bases at V and 2 bases at J, with 7 bases between the two ends. Germline CDR1 MNHEY, CDR2 SMNVEV (reference sequence). CDR3 amino acids: CASSFTINTGELFF. Here the CDR3 DNA reads TGTGCCAGCAGTTTTACAATTAACACCGGGGAGCTGTTTTTT.

The chain recombines TRBV11-2 with TRBJ2-7; 7 bases fit TRBD1. CDR3 length: 14 residues. Germline CDR1 SGHAT, CDR2 FQNNGV. V dropped 1 base and J dropped 4; count of bases not matched to a gene: 4. CDR3 nucleotides: TGTGCCAGCAGCTTAGTGAACAGGGGTTACGAGCAGTACTTC. Its protein product is CASSLVNRGYEQYF. The entire variable domain, with the rest obtained from reference TRBV11-2 and TRBJ2-7, is as follows: EAGVAQSPRYKIIEKRQSVAFWCNPISGHATLYWYQQILGQGPKLLIQFQNNGVVDDSQLPKDRFSAERLKGVDSTLKIQPAKLEDSAVYLCASSLVNRGYEQYFGPGTRLTVT.

The sample holds one count of this clone. The CDR3 here is CASTPGGGNTEAFF. Here the CDR3 DNA reads TGCGCCAGCACTCCCGGCGGGGGGAACACTGAAGCTTTCTTT. This chain connects TRBV5-1 to TRBJ1-1; D might be TRBD1 (5 bases). V shed 6 bases and J shed 1 base, with 13 bases lying between them. Germline V lookup: CDR1 SGHRS, CDR2 YFSETQ. The CDR3 totals 14 residues. Combining the CDR3 with reference TRBV5-1 and TRBJ1-1 gives the whole variable domain KAGVTQTPRYLIKTRGQQVTLSCSPISGHRSVSWYQQTPGQGLQFLFEYFSETQRNKGNFPGRFSGRQFSNSRSEMNVSTLELGDSALYLCASTPGGGNTEAFFGQGTRLTVV.

J is TRBJ2-2 and V is TRBV6-1, with D possibly matching TRBD2 (5 bases). Germline CDR1 MNHNS, CDR2 SASEGT. V was pared by 5 bases and J by 7 bases, with 17 bases between. The CDR3 is made up of 15 amino acids. CDR3 residues: CASSMRPREGGELFF. DNA of the CDR3: TGTGCCAGCAGTATGAGACCGCGCGAGGGCGGGGAGCTGTTTTTT.